The source of this TCR beta chain is a study of blood T cell repertoires in COVID-19. Background on the study: Sites across the United States, Italy and Spain contributed samples from acute and convalescent COVID-19. The analysed material was cDNA or gDNA that came from T cells, B-cell-depleted T cells, or PBMCs.

Per the study methods: Amplification of reference gene primers provided the estimated nucleated cell counts. Profiled with immunoSEQ multiplex PCR; TCRdb holds only in-frame clones, not every one. The D gene and trimming were derived from the DNA, and the V and J assignments and clone size from that table. The data show about 29,000 clones, about 86% seen once. The CDR3 spans 18 residues. The trim removed 0 bases at V and 0 bases at J, leaving 7 bases unmatched. The germline CDR1 and CDR2 sequences are SGHRS and YFSETQ. V is TRBV5-1 and J is TRBJ2-3; TRBD1 matches 10 bases. This receptor was taken from a human donor with active COVID-19. The donor label of this sample is uncertain. The sequencing sample was made of peripheral blood. The CDR3 protein is CASSLGQGAKISTDTQYF. The CDR3 nucleotides read TGCGCCAGCAGCTTGGGACAGGGGGCGAAAATTAGCACAGATACGCAGTATTTT.